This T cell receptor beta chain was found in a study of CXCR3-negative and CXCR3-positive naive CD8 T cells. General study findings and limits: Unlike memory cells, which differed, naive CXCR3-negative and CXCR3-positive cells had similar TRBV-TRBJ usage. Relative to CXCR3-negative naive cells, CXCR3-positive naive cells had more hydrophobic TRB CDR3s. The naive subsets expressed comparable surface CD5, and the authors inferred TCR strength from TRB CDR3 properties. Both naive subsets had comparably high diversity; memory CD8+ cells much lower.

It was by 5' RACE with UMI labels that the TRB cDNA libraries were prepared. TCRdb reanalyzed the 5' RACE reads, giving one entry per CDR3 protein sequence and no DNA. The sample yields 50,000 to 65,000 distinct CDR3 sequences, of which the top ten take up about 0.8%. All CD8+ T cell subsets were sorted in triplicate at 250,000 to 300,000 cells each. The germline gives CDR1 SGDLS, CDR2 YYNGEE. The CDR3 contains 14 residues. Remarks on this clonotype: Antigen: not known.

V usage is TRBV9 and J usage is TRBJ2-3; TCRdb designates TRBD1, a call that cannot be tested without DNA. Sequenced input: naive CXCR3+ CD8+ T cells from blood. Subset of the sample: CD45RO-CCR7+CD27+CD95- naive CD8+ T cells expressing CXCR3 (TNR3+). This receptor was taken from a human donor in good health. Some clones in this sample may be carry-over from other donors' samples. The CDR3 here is CASSVSGATDTQYF.